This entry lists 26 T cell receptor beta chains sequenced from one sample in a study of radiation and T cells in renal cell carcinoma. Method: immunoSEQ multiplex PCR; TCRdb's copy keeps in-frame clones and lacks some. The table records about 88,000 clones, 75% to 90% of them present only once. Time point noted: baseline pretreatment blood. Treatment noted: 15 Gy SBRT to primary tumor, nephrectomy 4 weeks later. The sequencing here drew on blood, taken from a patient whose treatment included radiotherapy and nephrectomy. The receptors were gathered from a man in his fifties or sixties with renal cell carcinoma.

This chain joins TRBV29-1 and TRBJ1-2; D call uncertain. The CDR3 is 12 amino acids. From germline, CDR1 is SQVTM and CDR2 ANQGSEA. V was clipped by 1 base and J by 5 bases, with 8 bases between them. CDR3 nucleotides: TGCAGCGTTGAAGCAGGAGGGTATGGCTACACCTTC. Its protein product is CSVEAGGYGYTF.

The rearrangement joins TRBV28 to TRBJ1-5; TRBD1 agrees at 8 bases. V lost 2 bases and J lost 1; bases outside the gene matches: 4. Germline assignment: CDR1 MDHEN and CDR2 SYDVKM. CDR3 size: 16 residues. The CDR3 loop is CASSLRGQGSNQPQHF. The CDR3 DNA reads TGTGCCAGCAGTTTACGAGGACAGGGAAGCAATCAGCCCCAGCATTTT.

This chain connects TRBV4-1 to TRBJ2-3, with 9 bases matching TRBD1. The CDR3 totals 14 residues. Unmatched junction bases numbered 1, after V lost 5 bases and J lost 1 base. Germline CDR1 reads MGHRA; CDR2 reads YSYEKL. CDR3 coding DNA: TGCGCCAGCAGCTGGGACAGGGGCACAGATACGCAGTATTTT. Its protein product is CASSWDRGTDTQYF.

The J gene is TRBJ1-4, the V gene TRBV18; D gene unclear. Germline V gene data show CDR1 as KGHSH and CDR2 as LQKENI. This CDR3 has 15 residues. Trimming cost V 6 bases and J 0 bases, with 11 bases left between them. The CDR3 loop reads CASSPDLATNEKLFF. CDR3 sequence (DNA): TGTGCCAGCTCCCCCGACCTCGCAACTAATGAAAAACTGTTTTTT.

CDR3 nucleotides: TGTGCCAGCAGCGAGGGACTAGCGGGAGGGCGATACAATGAGCAGTTCTTC. Protein: CASSEGLAGGRYNEQFF. The rearrangement links TRBV5-4 to TRBJ2-1, with 16 positions matching TRBD2. The CDR3 is 17 residues long. Trimming cost V 4 bases and J 4 bases; bases outside gene matches: 5. Germline V CDR1 and CDR2: SGHNT, YYREEE (reference sequence).

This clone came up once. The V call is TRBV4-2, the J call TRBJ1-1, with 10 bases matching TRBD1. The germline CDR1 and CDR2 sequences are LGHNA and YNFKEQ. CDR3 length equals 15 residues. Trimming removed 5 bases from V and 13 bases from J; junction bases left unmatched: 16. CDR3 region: CASSTPGTGEGKGFF. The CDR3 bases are TGTGCCAGCAGCACACCCGGGACAGGGGAAGGTAAAGGTTTCTTT.

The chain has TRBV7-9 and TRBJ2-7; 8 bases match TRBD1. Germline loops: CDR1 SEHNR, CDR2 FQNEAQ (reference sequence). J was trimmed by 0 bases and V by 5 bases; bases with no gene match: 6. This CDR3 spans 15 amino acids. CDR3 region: CASSPGQGTSYEQYF. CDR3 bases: TGTGCCAGCAGCCCAGGACAGGGAACCTCCTACGAGCAGTACTTC.

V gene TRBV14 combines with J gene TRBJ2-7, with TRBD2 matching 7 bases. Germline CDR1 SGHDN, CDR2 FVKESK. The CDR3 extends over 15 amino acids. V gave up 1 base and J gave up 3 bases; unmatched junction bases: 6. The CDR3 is CASSQGTSLYYEQYF. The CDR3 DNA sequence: TGTGCCAGCAGCCAAGGGACTAGTTTATACTACGAGCAGTACTTC.

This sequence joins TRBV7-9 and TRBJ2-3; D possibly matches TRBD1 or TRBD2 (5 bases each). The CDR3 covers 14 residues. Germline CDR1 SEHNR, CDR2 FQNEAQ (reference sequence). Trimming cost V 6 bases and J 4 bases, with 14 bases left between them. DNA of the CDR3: TGTGCCAGCAGTCCCCAGGGACGGCCAGATACGCAGTATTTT. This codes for CASSPQGRPDTQYF.

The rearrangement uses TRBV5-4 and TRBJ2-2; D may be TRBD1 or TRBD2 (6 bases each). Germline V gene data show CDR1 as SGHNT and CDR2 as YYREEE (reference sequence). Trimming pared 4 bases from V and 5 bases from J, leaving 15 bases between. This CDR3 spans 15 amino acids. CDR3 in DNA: TGTGCCAGCAGCGAGCTGGGGGGCCGAACCGGGGAGCTGTTTTTT. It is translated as CASSELGGRTGELFF.

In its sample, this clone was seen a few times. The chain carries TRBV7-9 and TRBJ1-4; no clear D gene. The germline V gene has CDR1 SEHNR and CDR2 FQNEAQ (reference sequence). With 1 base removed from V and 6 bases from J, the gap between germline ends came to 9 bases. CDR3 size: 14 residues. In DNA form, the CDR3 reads TGTGCCAGCAGCTTAGTTCCTATGGATGAAAAACTGTTTTTT. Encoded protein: CASSLVPMDEKLFF.

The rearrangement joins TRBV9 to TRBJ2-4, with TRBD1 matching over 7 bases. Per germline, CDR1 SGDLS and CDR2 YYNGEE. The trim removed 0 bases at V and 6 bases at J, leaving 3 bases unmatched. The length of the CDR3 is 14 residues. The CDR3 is CASSVGQGLNIQYF. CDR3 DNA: TGTGCCAGCAGCGTAGGACAGGGTTTAAACATTCAGTACTTC.

The CDR3 DNA reads TGTGCCAGTAGTACTCTGAGCTCGGTGTACTTC. It encodes CASSTLSSVYF. V and J are TRBV19 and TRBJ2-4; D is ambiguous. CDR3 length: 11 residues. V lost 4 bases and J lost 15, with 13 bases in between. CDR1 and CDR2 from the germline V gene are LNHDA and SQIVND (reference sequence).

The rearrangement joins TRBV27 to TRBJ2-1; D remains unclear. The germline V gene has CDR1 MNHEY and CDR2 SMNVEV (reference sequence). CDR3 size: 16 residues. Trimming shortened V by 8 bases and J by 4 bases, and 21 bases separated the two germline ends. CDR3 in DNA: TGTGCCAGCGGCGAATCGGTTAACAGAGCGTACAATGAGCAGTTCTTC. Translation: CASGESVNRAYNEQFF.

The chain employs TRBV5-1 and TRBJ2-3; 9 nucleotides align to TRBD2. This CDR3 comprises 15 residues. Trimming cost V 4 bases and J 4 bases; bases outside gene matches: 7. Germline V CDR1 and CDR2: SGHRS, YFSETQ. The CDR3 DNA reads TGCGCCAGCAGCCCCGAGGGCGGGGGGGCAGATACGCAGTATTTT. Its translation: CASSPEGGGADTQYF.

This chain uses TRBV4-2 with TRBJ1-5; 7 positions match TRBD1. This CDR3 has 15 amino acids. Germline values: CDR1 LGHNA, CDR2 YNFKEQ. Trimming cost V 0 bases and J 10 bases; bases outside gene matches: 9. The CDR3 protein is CASSQDIAGGSPQHF. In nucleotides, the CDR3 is TGTGCCAGCAGCCAAGATATTGCAGGGGGTTCACCCCAGCATTTT.

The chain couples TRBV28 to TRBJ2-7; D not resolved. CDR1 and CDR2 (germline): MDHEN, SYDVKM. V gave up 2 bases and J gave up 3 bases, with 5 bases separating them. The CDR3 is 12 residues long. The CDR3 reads CASSLEDYEQYF. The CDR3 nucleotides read TGTGCCAGCAGTTTAGAGGACTACGAGCAGTACTTC.

CDR3 sequence (DNA): TGTGCCAGCAGTTTACCCTTCGTTGATTCCTACGAGCAGTACTTC. Protein product: CASSLPFVDSYEQYF. The V gene is TRBV28, the J gene TRBJ2-7, with D uncertain. Trimming pared 2 bases from V and 1 base from J, leaving 12 bases between. Germline-derived CDR1 and CDR2 are MDHEN and SYDVKM. This CDR3 is built from 15 residues.

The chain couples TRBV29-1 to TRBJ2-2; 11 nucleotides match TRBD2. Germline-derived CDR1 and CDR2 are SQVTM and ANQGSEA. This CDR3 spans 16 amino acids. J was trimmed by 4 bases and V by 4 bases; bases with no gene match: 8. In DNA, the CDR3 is TGCAGCGTTGTAACTAGCGGGAGTCTAGGCACCGGGGAGCTGTTTTTT. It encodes CSVVTSGSLGTGELFF.

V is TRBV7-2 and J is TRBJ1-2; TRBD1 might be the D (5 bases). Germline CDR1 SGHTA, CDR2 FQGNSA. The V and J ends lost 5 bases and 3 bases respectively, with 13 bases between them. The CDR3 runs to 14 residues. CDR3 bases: TGTGCCAGCAGCCCCGACGGGGGGTACTATGGCTACACCTTC. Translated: CASSPDGGYYGYTF. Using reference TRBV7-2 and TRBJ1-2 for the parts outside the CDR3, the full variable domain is GAGVSQSPSNKVTEKGKDVELRCDPISGHTALYWYRQSLGQGLEFLIYFQGNSAPDKSGLPSDRFSAERTGGSVSTLTIQRTQQEDSAVYLCASSPDGGYYGYTFGSGTRLTVV.

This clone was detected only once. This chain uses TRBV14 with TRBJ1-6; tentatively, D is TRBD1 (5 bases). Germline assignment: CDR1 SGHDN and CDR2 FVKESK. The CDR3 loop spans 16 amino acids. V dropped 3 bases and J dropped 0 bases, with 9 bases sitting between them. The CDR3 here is CASSHNRSSYNSPLHF. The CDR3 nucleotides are TGTGCCAGCAGCCACAACAGGAGCTCCTATAATTCACCCCTCCACTTT.

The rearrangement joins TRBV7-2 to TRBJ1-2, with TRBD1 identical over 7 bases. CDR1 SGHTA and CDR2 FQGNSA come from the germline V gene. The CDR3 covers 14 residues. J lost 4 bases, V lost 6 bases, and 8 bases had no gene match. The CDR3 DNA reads TGTGCCAGCAGGTCACCCGGGACAGTCTATGGCTACACCTTC. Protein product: CASRSPGTVYGYTF.

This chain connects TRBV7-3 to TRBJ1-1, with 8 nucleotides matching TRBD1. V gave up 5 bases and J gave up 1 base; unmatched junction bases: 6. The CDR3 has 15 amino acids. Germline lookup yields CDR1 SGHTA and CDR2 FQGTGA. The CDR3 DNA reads TGTGCCAGCAGCCGACAGGGGATCGGGAACACTGAAGCTTTCTTT. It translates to CASSRQGIGNTEAFF.

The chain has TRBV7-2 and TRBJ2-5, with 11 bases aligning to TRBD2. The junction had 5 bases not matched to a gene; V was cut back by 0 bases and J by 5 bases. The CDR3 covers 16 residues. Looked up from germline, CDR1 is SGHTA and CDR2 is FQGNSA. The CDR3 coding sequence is TGTGCCAGCAGCTTAGCGGCTAGCGGGGGGTGGGAGACCCAGTACTTC. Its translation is CASSLAASGGWETQYF.

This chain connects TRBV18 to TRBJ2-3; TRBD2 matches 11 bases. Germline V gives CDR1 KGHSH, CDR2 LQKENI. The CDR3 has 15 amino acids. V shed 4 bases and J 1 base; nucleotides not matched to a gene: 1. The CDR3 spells CASSLLAGGTDTQYF. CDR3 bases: TGTGCCAGCTCACTACTAGCGGGGGGCACAGATACGCAGTATTTT.

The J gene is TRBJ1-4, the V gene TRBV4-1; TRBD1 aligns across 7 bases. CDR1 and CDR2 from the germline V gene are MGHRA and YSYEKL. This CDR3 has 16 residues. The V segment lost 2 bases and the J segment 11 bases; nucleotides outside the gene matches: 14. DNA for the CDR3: TGCGCCAGCAGCCAAATCAGGGACAGTACAATGAATAAACTGTTTTTT. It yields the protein CASSQIRDSTMNKLFF.